This TCR beta chain was sequenced in a study of T cells expressing NK-cell markers. For the study at large: The TCR beta repertoires were obtained from sorted CD3+CD56+NKG2C+, CD3+CD56+NKG2C- and CD3+CD56-NKG2C+ T cells. Findings of the study overall: These clonotypes also led the CD3+CD56-NKG2C+ fraction in a handful of donors.

The germline CDR1 and CDR2 sequences are LNHDA and SQIVND (reference sequence). The CDR3 contains 15 residues. In generating TCR beta cDNA, 5'RACE template switching with UMIs was used. After re-calling the 5' RACE reads, TCRdb lists one entry per CDR3 protein, DNA absent. The table lists roughly 180,000 distinct CDR3 sequences. Of note for this clonotype: The antigen remains undetermined.

The genes are TRBV19 and TRBJ2-3. What was sequenced was blood T cells: a sorted CD56 or NKG2C T cell subset, CD4+ or CD8+ T cells, or bulk PBMC T cells (not recorded which). The receptor was derived from a woman aged 18 to 69 in good health. This CDR3 is CASSTQWKDTDTQYF.